This is a list of T cell receptor beta chains from one sample in a study of cytomegalovirus exposure and HLA in healthy donors. Here immunoSEQ multiplex PCR was the method, and the copy in TCRdb shows in-frame clones only, minus some. There are 75,000 to 100,000 clones in the sample; roughly 76% occur only once, and roughly 19% lies in the top ten. Material for sequencing was PBMCs. These receptors originate from a woman aged 55-69 years in good health and CMV-seropositive. Each CDR3 is given with its conserved first and last residue. A D gene is named only where the DNA matches it firmly. Size tells how often a clone was seen (once, few, many) or the class of an expanded clone, and some rows leave it out.

size,V,J,D,DNA,CDR3
once,TRBV28,TRBJ1-2,TRBD1,TGTGCCAGCAGTGGGACAGGGGGGAACTATGGCTACACCTTC,CASSGTGGNYGYTF
.,TRBV14,TRBJ2-1,TRBD1,TGTGCCAGCAGCCACTTTCTAAGGACAGGGGGCAACAATGAGCAGTTCTTC,CASSHFLRTGGNNEQFF
.,TRBV10-3,TRBJ2-5,.,TGTGCCATCAGGGACAACCAAGAGACCCAGTACTTC,CAIRDNQETQYF
.,TRBV5-1,TRBJ1-1,.,TGCGCCAGCAGCTTGGTACAGATGAACACTGAAGCTTTCTTT,CASSLVQMNTEAFF
.,TRBV15,TRBJ2-1,.,TGTGCCACCAGCAGAGCAGGAAACGTTTACAATGAGCAGTTCTTC,CATSRAGNVYNEQFF
.,TRBV12-5,TRBJ2-2,TRBD1,TGTGCTAGTGGTCTTGGACAGGCGGGCACCGGGGAGCTGTTTTTT,CASGLGQAGTGELFF
.,TRBV30,TRBJ2-7,TRBD1,TGTGCCTGGAGTCGGGACAGGCTCTCCTACGAGCAGTACTTC,CAWSRDRLSYEQYF
.,TRBV5-1,TRBJ1-4,TRBD1,TGCGCCAGCGGCAACAGGGGGGCCGTAAATGAAAAACTGTTTTTT,CASGNRGAVNEKLFF
.,TRBV19,TRBJ2-1,TRBD2,TGTGCCAGTAGTTACCTAGCGGGATTTCGGTTCTTC,CASSYLAGFRFF
few,TRBV7-7,TRBJ2-5,TRBD2,TGTGCTAGCAGCACCAGCGGGGGGGGAAGTACAGAGACCCAGTACTTC,CASSTSGGGSTETQYF
.,TRBV9,TRBJ1-2,TRBD1,TGTGCCAGCAGCGTAGCTGGGACAGGGGAAGACTATGGCTACACCTTC,CASSVAGTGEDYGYTF
.,TRBV28,TRBJ1-1,TRBD1,TGTGCCAGCAGGGTACAGGGGACTAACACTGAAGCTTTCTTT,CASRVQGTNTEAFF
.,TRBV9,TRBJ2-2,TRBD2,TGTGCCAGCAGCTCGGCCGGGACTAGATACACCGGGGAGCTGTTTTTT,CASSSAGTRYTGELFF
.,TRBV7-2,TRBJ2-5,.,TGTGCCAGCAGATCCAGCGGATCTCGGTCCCAGTACTTC,CASRSSGSRSQYF
.,TRBV5-1,TRBJ1-2,TRBD1,TGCGCCAGCAGCAAGGACGCAGGGGGCGGTGGCTACACCTTC,CASSKDAGGGGYTF
once,TRBV4-1,TRBJ2-3,TRBD1,TGCGCCAGCAGCTGGCAGGGGGCGGGGGATACGCAGTATTTT,CASSWQGAGDTQYF
.,TRBV6-1,TRBJ2-5,TRBD1,TGTGCCACCGCCCCGGGGTGGACAGGGGAGACCCAGTACTTC,CATAPGWTGETQYF
.,TRBV28,TRBJ1-3,TRBD1,TGTGCCAGCCAGACAGGGCCCGGAAACACCATATATTTT,CASQTGPGNTIYF
once,TRBV4-1,TRBJ2-3,TRBD1,TGCGCCAGCAGCCAGGTCAGGGGGCCGATAGATACGCAGTATTTT,CASSQVRGPIDTQYF
.,TRBV9,TRBJ2-2,TRBD2,TGTGCCAGCAGCGTAGGCGGGAGAACGGCCGGGGAGCTGTTTTTT,CASSVGGRTAGELFF
.,TRBV6-6,TRBJ2-3,.,TGTGCCACTTTAGCCGGGGATACGCAGTATTTT,CATLAGDTQYF
few,TRBV27,TRBJ1-1,.,TGTGCCAGCAGTTTAACAGAACGAACCTCTGAAGCTTTCTTT,CASSLTERTSEAFF